The 10 T cell receptor beta chains listed next were all sequenced from one sample in a study of identical twins. TCRdb reprocessed the 5' RACE reads with MiXCR, giving one entry per CDR3 protein. Of roughly 720,000 distinct CDR3 sequences listed, 18% are singletons. These records were also assigned to another study, of T cells expressing NK-cell markers.

Sequencing used PBMCs. The source of these receptors is a woman between 18 and 30 years old in good health.

This chain connects TRBV12-3 or TRBV12-4 to TRBJ1-5; 12 bases align to TRBD1. The CDR3 length is 14 residues. V lost 6 bases and J lost 8; bases outside the gene matches: 5. As DNA, the CDR3 is TGTGCCAGCAGACCCGGGACAGGGGGCGAGCCCCAGCATTTT. It translates to CASRPGTGGEPQHF.

This clonotype was counted only a few times. The chain couples TRBV7-9 to TRBJ1-4, with a possible D match to TRBD1 (6 bases). In germline, CDR1 is SEHNR, CDR2 FQNEAQ (reference sequence). This CDR3 has 15 residues. Trimming left V 0 bases short and J 5 bases short, with 10 bases between. The CDR3: CASSLATGSNEKLFF. The CDR3 DNA is TGTGCCAGCAGCTTAGCGACAGGCTCGAATGAAAAACTGTTTTTT.

This chain connects TRBV12-3 or TRBV12-4 to TRBJ2-7; TRBD2 matches 11 bases. The CDR3 totals 17 residues. Trimming took 3 bases from V and 1 from J; bases not matched to a gene: 8. Here the CDR3 reads CASSLGSGRAPSYEQYF. The CDR3 nucleotides are TGTGCCAGCAGTTTGGGTAGCGGGAGGGCCCCATCCTACGAGCAGTACTTC.

The CDR3 sequence is CASSYNPLAYGYTF. The DNA for the CDR3 is TGTGCCAGCAGTTACAATCCCCTTGCCTATGGCTACACCTTC. The chain combines TRBV6-5 with TRBJ1-2; D not certain. The CDR3 runs to 14 residues. Trimming stripped 2 bases from V and 4 bases from J, with 11 bases between. The germline CDR1 and CDR2 sequences are MNHEY and SVGAGI.

This clonotype was seen more than once but under ten times. The V and J genes are TRBV12-3 or TRBV12-4 and TRBJ2-5; TRBD1 is a possible D gene (5 bases). With 4 bases removed from V and 7 bases from J, the gap between germline ends came to 13 bases. The CDR3 has 13 residues. Written as DNA, the CDR3 is TGTGCCAGCAGTTGGGCTAGAACAGGGACCCAGTACTTC. It is translated as CASSWARTGTQYF.

This clonotype was observed at least ten times. V usage is TRBV12-3 or TRBV12-4 and J usage is TRBJ1-1; 7 bases fit TRBD1. The CDR3 is made up of 13 amino acids. The ends lost 2 bases at V and 4 bases at J; junction bases unmatched: 1. The chain's CDR3 is CASSLNRGTEAFF. The CDR3 DNA is TGTGCCAGCAGTTTAAACAGGGGCACTGAAGCTTTCTTT.

This clonotype came up a few times. This rearrangement joins TRBV5-1 to TRBJ1-2; weak D call: TRBD1 (5 bases). In germline, CDR1 is SGHRS, CDR2 YFSETQ. The CDR3 loop spans 14 amino acids. With 0 bases removed from V and 7 bases from J, the gap between germline ends came to 13 bases. CDR3 region: CASSLASGSFGYTF. The CDR3 bases are TGCGCCAGCAGCTTGGCCTCAGGGTCCTTTGGCTACACCTTC.

This clonotype was detected only a few times. This chain joins TRBV27 and TRBJ2-7; perhaps D is TRBD1 or TRBD2 (6 bases each). Germline CDR1 is MNHEY and CDR2 is SMNVEV (reference sequence). The V gene lost 7 bases and the J gene lost 7 bases, with 14 bases spanning the gap. The CDR3 runs 12 residues. CDR3 sequence reads: CASKRGDGEQYF. The CDR3 DNA reads as TGTGCCAGCAAAAGGGGGGATGGAGAGCAGTACTTC.

The chain uses TRBV2 and TRBJ2-1, with 8 bases aligning to TRBD2. This CDR3 has 15 residues. The germline V gene has CDR1 SNHLY and CDR2 FYNNEI. The V segment lost 7 bases and the J segment 4 bases; nucleotides outside the gene matches: 9. The CDR3 loop is CASIPREGLYNEQFF. For the CDR3, the DNA is TGTGCCAGCATTCCACGGGAGGGCCTTTACAATGAGCAGTTCTTC.

The chain recombines TRBV5-8 with TRBJ1-1, with TRBD1 as a possible D gene (5 bases). CDR1 is SGHTS and CDR2 is YDEGEE in the germline V gene. V lost 4 bases to trimming and J lost 0 bases, with 16 bases between them. The CDR3 is made up of 16 amino acids. The CDR3 sequence: CASSPWTGGLNTEAFF. The DNA of the CDR3 is TGTGCCAGCAGCCCTTGGACGGGGGGATTGAACACTGAAGCTTTCTTT. Looking up the rest from reference TRBV5-8 and TRBJ1-1 gives the full variable domain: EAGVTQSPTHLIKTRGQQATLRCSPISGHTSVYWYQQALGLGLQFLLWYDEGEERNRGNFPPRFSGRQFPNYSSELNVNALELEDSALYLCASSPWTGGLNTEAFFGQGTRLTVV.